This T cell receptor beta chain was captured by sequencing in a study of T cells in localized non-small cell lung cancer. Findings and limits, study-wide: Heterogeneity remains possible, as sequencing covered one tumor region only.

Comments on this clone: Its antigen is undetermined.

The CDR3 is made up of 15 amino acids. Trimming pared 5 bases from V and 0 bases from J, leaving 11 bases between. The germline V gene has CDR1 SEHNR and CDR2 FQNEAQ (reference sequence). TCRdb's copy holds only in-frame clones and misses some; the assay was immunoSEQ multiplex PCR. Of around 130,000 clones listed, more than 80% are singletons. This sequence was found in an older female donor with stage I lung adenocarcinoma. This material consisted of peripheral blood, taken before any cancer treatment. J is TRBJ1-3 and V is TRBV7-9; weak D call: TRBD1 (6 bases). CDR3 amino acids: CASSPTGRSGNTIYF. Written as DNA, the CDR3 is TGTGCCAGCAGCCCGACAGGCCGCTCTGGAAACACCATATATTTT.